A selection of T cell receptor beta chains follows, all from one sample in a study of cytomegalovirus exposure and HLA in healthy donors. Produced via immunoSEQ multiplex PCR; TCRdb's table is partial and in-frame only. The data contain some 160,000 clones, about three quarters of them singletons. The sequenced sample consisted of PBMCs. Source of these receptors: a man aged 35 to 55 in good health and CMV-seronegative. Both conserved end residues are part of each CDR3. The order of the fields is clone size, V gene, CDR3 length, J gene, D gene, CDR3 protein, CDR3 DNA. D genes are given only for firm matches. The size field is filled for only some rows; it gives once, few, many or a size class.

clone_size: NA; v_call: TRBV28; cdr3_length: 17; j_call: TRBJ2-1; d_call: TRBD2; cdr3_aa: CASSRLKTSGSSSEQFF; cdr3_nt: TGTGCCAGCAGTCGATTAAAAACTAGCGGGAGCAGTAGTGAGCAGTTCTTC
clone_size: NA; v_call: TRBV11-3; cdr3_length: 17; j_call: TRBJ2-7; d_call: NA; cdr3_aa: CASSLSGGAGGRYEQYF; cdr3_nt: TGTGCCAGCAGCTTATCCGGTGGGGCAGGGGGGCGCTACGAGCAGTACTTC
clone_size: NA; v_call: TRBV11-3; cdr3_length: 14; j_call: TRBJ2-3; d_call: NA; cdr3_aa: CASSLGDTGDTQYF; cdr3_nt: TGTGCCAGCAGCTTAGGGGACACCGGCGATACGCAGTATTTT
clone_size: NA; v_call: TRBV11-3; cdr3_length: 15; j_call: TRBJ2-3; d_call: NA; cdr3_aa: CASSPGLITTDTQYF; cdr3_nt: TGTGCCAGCAGCCCGGGACTTATTACCACAGATACGCAGTATTTT
clone_size: NA; v_call: TRBV29-1; cdr3_length: 13; j_call: TRBJ2-5; d_call: NA; cdr3_aa: CSTKAAGRETQYF; cdr3_nt: TGCAGCACGAAGGCGGCAGGGAGGGAGACCCAGTACTTC
clone_size: NA; v_call: TRBV5-1; cdr3_length: 15; j_call: TRBJ1-2; d_call: NA; cdr3_aa: CASSLEAVDGYGYTF; cdr3_nt: TGCGCCAGCAGCTTGGAGGCGGTGGATGGCTATGGCTACACCTTC
clone_size: NA; v_call: TRBV7-9; cdr3_length: 18; j_call: TRBJ2-7; d_call: TRBD2; cdr3_aa: CASSSSTGTSGSWDEQYF; cdr3_nt: TGTGCCAGCAGCTCGAGTACCGGGACTAGCGGGAGTTGGGACGAGCAGTACTTC
clone_size: few; v_call: TRBV4-2; cdr3_length: 14; j_call: TRBJ2-5; d_call: NA; cdr3_aa: CASSQGAGQETQYF; cdr3_nt: TGTGCCAGCAGCCAAGGCGCTGGCCAAGAGACCCAGTACTTC
clone_size: NA; v_call: TRBV7-6; cdr3_length: 16; j_call: TRBJ2-7; d_call: TRBD2; cdr3_aa: CASSLAAGGLSYEQYF; cdr3_nt: TGTGCCAGCAGCTTAGCGGCGGGGGGCCTCTCCTACGAGCAGTACTTC
clone_size: NA; v_call: TRBV5-1; cdr3_length: 17; j_call: TRBJ1-3; d_call: NA; cdr3_aa: CASSLFGDMQNGNTIYF; cdr3_nt: TGCGCCAGCAGCTTGTTTGGGGACATGCAGAATGGAAACACCATATATTTT
clone_size: NA; v_call: TRBV6-5; cdr3_length: 11; j_call: TRBJ1-3; d_call: NA; cdr3_aa: CASTRGDTIYF; cdr3_nt: TGTGCCAGCACACGGGGGGACACCATATATTTT
clone_size: NA; v_call: TRBV6-1; cdr3_length: 13; j_call: TRBJ2-7; d_call: NA; cdr3_aa: CASSTRDSYEQYF; cdr3_nt: TGTGCCAGCAGTACCCGGGACTCCTACGAGCAGTACTTC
clone_size: few; v_call: TRBV18; cdr3_length: 16; j_call: TRBJ2-6; d_call: TRBD1; cdr3_aa: CASSRTGGSGANVLTF; cdr3_nt: TGTGCCAGCTCGCGGACAGGGGGCAGTGGGGCCAACGTCCTGACTTTC
clone_size: NA; v_call: TRBV7-2; cdr3_length: 14; j_call: TRBJ2-3; d_call: TRBD2; cdr3_aa: CASSFTPGGDTQYF; cdr3_nt: TGTGCCAGCAGCTTCACTCCCGGGGGGGATACGCAGTATTTT
clone_size: NA; v_call: TRBV13; cdr3_length: 15; j_call: TRBJ2-1; d_call: TRBD2; cdr3_aa: CASSRSGIIYNEQFF; cdr3_nt: TGTGCCAGCAGCCGAAGCGGGATAATCTACAATGAGCAGTTCTTC